This T cell receptor (beta chain) emerged from a study of blood T cell repertoires in COVID-19. Libraries were prepared by immunoSEQ multiplex PCR; TCRdb keeps only in-frame clonotypes and omits some of them. The sample includes about 97,000 clones, approximately 90% of them seen just once. The germline CDR1 and CDR2 sequences are MNHNY and SVGAGI (reference sequence). Trimming stripped 5 bases from V and 10 bases from J, with 11 bases between. This CDR3 spans 11 amino acids. The sequenced sample consisted of peripheral blood. This TCR was sampled from a man aged 50-59 years with active COVID-19. The chain uses TRBV6-6 and TRBJ1-1; possible D gene TRBD1, 5 bases. Here the CDR3 DNA reads TGTGCCAGCAGTCAGGGAGTAGGAGCTTTCTTT. Protein sequence: CASSQGVGAFF.